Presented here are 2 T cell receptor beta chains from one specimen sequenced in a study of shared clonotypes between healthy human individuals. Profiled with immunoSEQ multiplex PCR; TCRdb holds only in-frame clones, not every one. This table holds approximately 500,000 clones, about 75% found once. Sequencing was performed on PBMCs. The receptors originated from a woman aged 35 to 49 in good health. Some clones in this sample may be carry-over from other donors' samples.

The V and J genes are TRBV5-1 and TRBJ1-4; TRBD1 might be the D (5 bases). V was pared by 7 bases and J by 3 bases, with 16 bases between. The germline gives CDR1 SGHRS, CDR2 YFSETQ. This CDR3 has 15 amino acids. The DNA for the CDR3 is TGCGCCAGCTTCCCGGAGGGGCGAGCTAATGAAAAACTGTTTTTT. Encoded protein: CASFPEGRANEKLFF.

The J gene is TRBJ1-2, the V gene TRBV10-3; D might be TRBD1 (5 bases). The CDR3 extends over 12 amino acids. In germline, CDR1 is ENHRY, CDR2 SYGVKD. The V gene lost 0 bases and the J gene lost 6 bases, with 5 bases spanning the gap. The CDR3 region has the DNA TGTGCCATCAGTGAGTCCAGGGATGGCTACACCTTC. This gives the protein CAISESRDGYTF.